This TCR beta chain stems from a study of CD8+ T cells in alopecia areata. The wider study: Patients took tofacitinib for 6 to 18 months, followed by 6 drug-free months. Treated patients received severity scores based on the percentage of scalp area affected. Findings of the study overall: Scalp and blood retained many expanded lesional clones during tofacitinib. Among the 100 top clones, expanded CD8+ clones, like scalp clonality, were significantly decreased by tofacitinib.

The germline V gene has CDR1 SGHVS and CDR2 FNYEAQ. V was shortened by 0 bases and J by 5 bases, with 13 bases between the two germline ends. CDR3 size: 15 residues. Note on this clone: The antigen is undetermined.

Sequencing used cDNA as its template, made by extracting RNA and reverse transcribing it. Clones were sequenced by immunoSEQ multiplex PCR, and TCRdb holds only the in-frame ones, with some missing. The sample includes 85,000 to 95,000 clones, 60% to 80% of them seen just once. Treatment specified: oral pan-JAK inhibitor, 5-10 mg twice daily. This chain uses TRBV7-6 with TRBJ2-5, with D possibly TRBD1 on 6 matching bases. Sequenced here: CD8+ T cells sorted from blood, sampled between weeks 44 and 45, from a patient treated with tofacitinib. This TCR was sampled from a human donor with alopecia areata. CDR3 region: CASSLAQGGAETQYF. Written as DNA, the CDR3 is TGTGCCAGCAGCTTAGCACAGGGTGGAGCGGAGACCCAGTACTTC.